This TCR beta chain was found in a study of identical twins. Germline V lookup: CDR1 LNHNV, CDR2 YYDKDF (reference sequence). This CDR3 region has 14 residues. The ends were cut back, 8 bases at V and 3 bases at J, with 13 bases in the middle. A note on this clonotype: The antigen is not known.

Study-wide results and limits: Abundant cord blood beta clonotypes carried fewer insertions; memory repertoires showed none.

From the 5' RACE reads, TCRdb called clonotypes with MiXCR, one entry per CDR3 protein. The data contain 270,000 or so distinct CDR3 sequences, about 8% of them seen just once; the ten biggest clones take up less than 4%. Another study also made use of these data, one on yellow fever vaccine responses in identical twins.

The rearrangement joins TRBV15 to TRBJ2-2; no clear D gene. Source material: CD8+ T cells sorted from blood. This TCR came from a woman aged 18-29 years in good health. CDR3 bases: TGTGCCACCCGGGCAGACTCGCACACCGGGGAGCTGTTTTTT. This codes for CATRADSHTGELFF. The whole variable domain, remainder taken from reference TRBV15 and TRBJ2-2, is DAMVIQNPRYQVTQFGKPVTLSCSQTLNHNVMYWYQQKSSQAPKLLFHYYDKDFNNEADTPDNFQSRRPNTSFCFLDIRSPGLGDTAMYLCATRADSHTGELFFGEGSRLTVL.